Below are 14 T cell receptor beta chains sequenced from a single sample in a study of shared clonotypes between healthy human individuals. Sequencing was performed with immunoSEQ multiplex PCR; in TCRdb, only in-frame clones are kept and a portion is missing. The table has roughly 2 million clones, over 85% seen once. Naive-designated CD8 cells lacked CD45RO, were positively enriched for CCR7, and omitted terminally differentiated effector memory CD45RA+ cells. Sequenced sample: naive CD8+ T cells sorted from blood. Receptors were obtained from a man aged 18 to 30 in good health.

The rearrangement uses TRBV13 and TRBJ2-5, with 8 bases that match TRBD2. CDR3 length equals 17 residues. V was pared by 5 bases and J by 3 bases, with 14 bases of the junction left unmatched. Germline assignment: CDR1 PRHDT and CDR2 FYEKMQ (reference sequence). For the CDR3, the DNA is TGTGCCAGCAGCCTCTCCCGTGGCGGAGCGGGGGAAGAGACCCAGTACTTC. Residues: CASSLSRGGAGEETQYF.

A remark on this clone: A much larger clone differs from this one at a single base, so this may be a read error. The chain links TRBV30 to TRBJ1-2; D remains unclear. The CDR3 is 11 amino acids. V was cut by 0 bases and J by 8 bases, with 7 bases left in between. Germline V CDR1 and CDR2: GTSNPN, SVGIG (reference sequence). This CDR3 is CAWSVLKGYTF. The CDR3 DNA is TGTGCCTGGAGTGTACTAAAGGGCTACACCTTC.

The V call is TRBV19, the J call TRBJ2-7; D is unresolved. The V gene's germline CDR1 is LNHDA and CDR2 SQIVND (reference sequence). Trimming shortened V by 6 bases and J by 4 bases, and 10 bases separated the two germline ends. This CDR3 has 12 amino acids. CDR3 region: CASRAGSYEQYF. CDR3 in DNA: TGTGCCAGTAGAGCCGGTTCATACGAGCAGTACTTC.

CDR3 amino acids: CASSPRYGAGGWDEQYF. The CDR3 nucleotides read TGTGCCAGCAGCCCCCGGTATGGGGCAGGGGGCTGGGACGAGCAGTACTTC. V is TRBV11-2 and J is TRBJ2-7; 8 bases line up with TRBD1. The J segment lost 5 bases and the V segment lost 5 bases, leaving 17 bases of the junction unmatched. From germline, CDR1 is SGHAT and CDR2 FQNNGV. The CDR3 is 17 amino acids.

This clone was observed a few times. J is TRBJ2-7 and V is TRBV2; 7 bases match TRBD2. The CDR3 is made up of 16 amino acids. Germline CDR1 and CDR2: SNHLY and FYNNEI. With 2 bases clipped from V and 2 bases from J, the junction kept 9 bases outside the gene matches. CDR3 amino acids: CASSESPLAVTYEQYF. In DNA, the CDR3 is TGTGCCAGCAGTGAATCTCCGCTAGCGGTAACCTACGAGCAGTACTTC.

This chain connects TRBV29-1 to TRBJ2-1; no firm D call. CDR1 SQVTM and CDR2 ANQGSEA come from the germline V gene. Trimming removed 3 bases from V and 9 bases from J, with 18 bases in between. The CDR3 consists of 14 residues. CDR3 region: CSVDYGRSHGEQFF. The DNA for the CDR3 is TGCAGCGTTGATTACGGACGGTCGCACGGTGAGCAGTTCTTC.

In nucleotides, the CDR3 is TGCGCCAGCACCGCACGGGGCGGGTACAATGAGCAGTTCTTC. It yields the protein CASTARGGYNEQFF. The gene calls are TRBV10-2 and TRBJ2-1; perhaps D is TRBD1 or TRBD2 (5 bases each). This CDR3 is built from 14 residues. Germline-derived CDR1 and CDR2 are WSHSY and SAAADI. The germline V and J ends were trimmed by 7 bases and 4 bases, with 14 bases remaining between them.

The chain is built from TRBV5-6 and TRBJ2-7; maybe TRBD2 (6 bases). Deletions cut 4 bases from V and 2 bases from J, with 7 bases between. Germline V gene sequence: CDR1 SGHDT, CDR2 YYEEEE. CDR3 length equals 12 residues. CDR3 protein: CASSGEAYEQYF. CDR3 DNA: TGTGCCAGCAGCGGGGAGGCCTACGAGCAGTACTTC. Full variable domain (rest looked up from reference TRBV5-6 and TRBJ2-7): DAGVTQSPTHLIKTRGQQVTLRCSPKSGHDTVSWYQQALGQGPQFIFQYYEEEERQRGNFPDRFSGHQFPNYSSELNVNALLLGDSALYLCASSGEAYEQYFGPGTRLTVT.

The chain joins TRBV5-6 to TRBJ2-3, with D unresolved. V was shortened by 3 bases and J by 2 bases, with 10 bases between the two germline ends. This CDR3 has 14 residues. Per the germline V gene, CDR1 is SGHDT and CDR2 is YYEEEE. The CDR3 DNA reads TGTGCCAGCAGCTCCTCCGGTTTCACAGATACGCAGTATTTT. Protein: CASSSSGFTDTQYF.

The chain has TRBV2 and TRBJ1-2, with 9 bases matching TRBD1. The CDR3 totals 15 residues. The V gene end was trimmed by 10 bases and the J gene end by 8 bases; junction bases not matched to a gene: 17. Germline CDR1 reads SNHLY; CDR2 reads FYNNEI. This chain's CDR3 is CAIEWGTGLHDGYTF. The CDR3 nucleotides are TGTGCCATCGAGTGGGGGACAGGGTTGCATGACGGCTACACCTTC.

J is TRBJ2-3 and V is TRBV9, with 7 bases matching TRBD2. Germline values: CDR1 SGDLS, CDR2 YYNGEE. The CDR3 runs to 15 residues. Trimming at V came to 1 base and at J to 3 bases, leaving 5 bases not matched to a gene. CDR3 coding DNA: TGTGCCAGCAGCGTATTCGTGGGGGGGACAGATACGCAGTATTTT. As protein: CASSVFVGGTDTQYF.

The chain joins TRBV30 to TRBJ1-5; possible D gene TRBD1, 6 bases. The CDR3 runs 14 residues. The V end was cut by 4 bases, the J end by 0 bases, with 10 bases between. Germline CDR1 GTSNPN, CDR2 SVGIG (reference sequence). CDR3 protein: CAWNAGDSNQPQHF. CDR3 nucleotides: TGTGCCTGGAATGCAGGGGATAGCAATCAGCCCCAGCATTTT. Using reference TRBV30 and TRBJ1-5 for the parts outside the CDR3, the full variable domain is SQTIHQWPATLVQPVGSPLSLECTVEGTSNPNLYWYRQAAGRGLQLLFYSVGIGQISSEVPQNLSASRPQDRQFILSSKKLLLSDSGFYLCAWNAGDSNQPQHFGDGTRLSIL.

With respect to this clone: Different DNA sequences within this sample yield the same CDR3. This chain's CDR3 is CASSFGADYGYTF. The CDR3 DNA follows: TGTGCCAGCAGCTTCGGGGCTGACTATGGCTACACCTTC. This chain uses TRBV7-9 with TRBJ1-2, with D possibly TRBD1 on 5 matching bases. Trimming cost V 3 bases and J 3 bases, with 8 bases left between them. Germline assignment: CDR1 SEHNR and CDR2 FQNEAQ (reference sequence). The CDR3 spans 13 residues. The full variable domain, rest sourced from reference TRBV7-9 and TRBJ1-2, is DTGVSQNPRHKITKRGQNVTFRCDPISEHNRLYWYRQTLGQGPEFLTYFQNEAQLEKSRLLSDRFSAERPKGSFSTLEIQRTEQGDSAMYLCASSFGADYGYTFGSGTRLTVV.

This chain links TRBV7-9 with TRBJ2-7; 8 positions agree with TRBD2. The CDR3 is 15 amino acids. Germline CDR1 reads SEHNR; CDR2 reads FQNEAQ (reference sequence). V dropped 4 bases and J dropped 5; count of bases not matched to a gene: 10. The chain's CDR3 is CASSSERGRIHEQYF. The CDR3 DNA follows: TGTGCCAGCAGCTCGGAGCGGGGGAGGATCCACGAGCAGTACTTC.